A single sample gave rise to the 30 T cell receptor beta chains below, sequenced in a study of blood T cell repertoires in COVID-19. Data came from immunoSEQ multiplex PCR; TCRdb stores just in-frame clones and leaves some out. This table has approximately 350,000 clones, about four fifths appearing once. Source material: PBMCs or T cells enriched from blood (not recorded which). These receptors were obtained from a woman aged 50 to 60 who had recovered from COVID-19.

This clone was seen once. The rearrangement uses TRBV4-1 and TRBJ1-2; perhaps TRBD1 as D (5 bases). This CDR3 has 15 residues. Trimming removed 1 base from V and 7 bases from J, with 16 bases in between. Germline V gene data show CDR1 as MGHRA and CDR2 as YSYEKL. This CDR3 reads CASSQGGLLLSGYTF. In nucleotides, the CDR3 is TGCGCCAGCAGCCAAGGGGGACTTCTACTTTCTGGCTACACCTTC.

This clone was counted only a few times. The chain uses TRBV27 and TRBJ2-7, with TRBD1 matching 9 bases. CDR1 is MNHEY, CDR2 SMNVEV, per germline (reference sequence). This CDR3 region has 14 residues. Trimming took 6 bases from V and 0 from J; bases not matched to a gene: 3. The CDR3 nucleotides are TGTGCCAGCAGGGGACAGGGCGGCTCCTACGAGCAGTACTTC. This encodes CASRGQGGSYEQYF.

This clone turned up a few times. This chain uses TRBV10-3 with TRBJ1-6; TRBD1 might be the D (6 bases). The CDR3 totals 14 residues. Trimming pared 11 bases from V and 0 bases from J, leaving 11 bases between. Germline V CDR1 and CDR2: ENHRY, SYGVKD. The CDR3 sequence is CASGGGSYNSPLHF. CDR3 coding DNA: TGTGCCTCGGGAGGGGGCTCCTATAATTCACCCCTCCACTTT.

The chain couples TRBV30 to TRBJ1-6; 9 positions match TRBD1. The CDR3 extends over 15 amino acids. V lost 1 base and J lost 7; bases outside the gene matches: 5. In germline, CDR1 is GTSNPN, CDR2 SVGIG (reference sequence). The CDR3 DNA sequence: TGTGCCTGGAGTGCTGGACAGGGGCGGAATTCACCCCTCCACTTT. Translation: CAWSAGQGRNSPLHF.

The genes are TRBV3-1 (or the pseudogene TRBV3-2) and TRBJ2-7, with a tentative D call TRBD2 (5 bases). Trimming removed 1 base from V and 1 base from J, with 11 bases in between. This CDR3 has 15 residues. Germline V gene data show CDR1 as LGHDT and CDR2 as YNNKEL (reference sequence). The CDR3 is CASSQGVASSYEQYF. CDR3 coding DNA: TGTGCCAGCAGCCAAGGGGTAGCGAGTTCCTACGAGCAGTACTTC.

The chain recombines TRBV30 with TRBJ2-3, with a tentative D call TRBD1 (6 bases). Per germline, CDR1 GTSNPN and CDR2 SVGIG (reference sequence). This CDR3 contains 12 residues. Trimming removed 4 bases at V and 6 bases at J, with 11 bases between. The CDR3 region is CAWTGDVDTQYF. CDR3 bases: TGTGCCTGGACAGGGGATGTGGATACGCAGTATTTT.

The gene calls are TRBV5-4 and TRBJ2-7; the match to TRBD2 covers 12 bases. Germline CDR1 and CDR2: SGHNT and YYREEE (reference sequence). The V gene end was trimmed by 3 bases and the J gene end by 0 bases; junction bases not matched to a gene: 10. The CDR3 has 18 amino acids. The CDR3 region has the DNA TGTGCCAGCAGCTCCGGGACTAGCGGGTCCCTTAGCTCCTACGAGCAGTACTTC. The encoded protein is CASSSGTSGSLSSYEQYF.

This clone was detected only a few times. V and J are TRBV19 and TRBJ1-1, with 7 bases lining up with TRBD1. CDR1 is LNHDA, CDR2 SQIVND, per germline (reference sequence). V lost 2 bases, J lost 0 bases, and 6 bases stayed unmatched. This CDR3 comprises 16 residues. Here the CDR3 reads CASSIKTGTVNTEAFF. CDR3 in DNA: TGTGCCAGTAGTATAAAAACCGGGACAGTGAACACTGAAGCTTTCTTT.

In this sample, this clone turned up a few times. The V and J genes are TRBV4-1 and TRBJ2-7; the match to TRBD1 covers 10 bases. The CDR3 extends over 13 amino acids. The V segment lost 4 bases and the J segment 4 bases; nucleotides outside the gene matches: 1. Germline V gives CDR1 MGHRA, CDR2 YSYEKL. The CDR3 protein is CASSRGQGYEQYF. The CDR3 coding sequence is TGCGCCAGCAGCCGGGGACAGGGGTACGAGCAGTACTTC.

V is TRBV7-8 and J is TRBJ1-1; 11 bases fit TRBD1. The germline gives CDR1 SGHVS, CDR2 FQNEAQ. Trimming at V came to 5 bases and at J to 9 bases, leaving 11 bases not matched to a gene. The CDR3 totals 15 residues. The CDR3 sequence is CASSAEGQGGLKAFF. The CDR3 coding sequence is TGTGCCAGCAGCGCCGAGGGACAGGGGGGCCTAAAAGCTTTCTTT.

This clone was seen a single time. This chain joins TRBV7-3 and TRBJ2-1; no clear D. V lost 2 bases and J 5 bases, leaving 7 bases between the germline ends. This CDR3 contains 13 residues. Germline loops: CDR1 SGHTA, CDR2 FQGTGA. The CDR3 protein is CASSLSRDNEQFF. In DNA form, the CDR3 reads TGTGCCAGCAGCTTATCACGCGACAATGAGCAGTTCTTC. Combining the CDR3 with reference TRBV7-3 and TRBJ2-1 gives the whole variable domain GAGVSQTPSNKVTEKGKYVELRCDPISGHTALYWYRQSLGQGPEFLIYFQGTGAADDSGLPNDRFFAVRPEGSVSTLKIQRTERGDSAVYLCASSLSRDNEQFFGPGTRLTVL.

This chain joins TRBV7-3 and TRBJ2-3, with D tentatively TRBD2 (6 bases). Germline V gene lookup returns CDR1 SGHTA and CDR2 FQGTGA. Deletions cut 2 bases from V and 1 base from J, with 13 bases between. The CDR3 consists of 16 residues. The CDR3 region is CASSLGSGVGTDTQYF. CDR3 DNA sequence: TGTGCCAGCAGCTTAGGTTCGGGGGTGGGCACAGATACGCAGTATTTT.

The rearrangement links TRBV7-2 to TRBJ2-3, with 8 bases lining up with TRBD2. CDR3 size: 14 residues. The germline CDR1 and CDR2 sequences are SGHTA and FQGNSA. The junction had 3 bases not matched to a gene; V was cut back by 3 bases and J by 4 bases. CDR3 region: CASSFSGGPDTQYF. CDR3 nucleotide sequence: TGTGCCAGCAGCTTTTCGGGGGGGCCAGATACGCAGTATTTT.

The chain joins TRBV7-9 to TRBJ2-2; possible D gene TRBD1, 6 bases. V lost 2 bases and J 7 bases, leaving 11 bases between the germline ends. CDR3 length: 14 residues. The germline gives CDR1 SEHNR, CDR2 FQNEAQ (reference sequence). The CDR3 loop reads CASSLTTGIGELFF. CDR3 sequence (DNA): TGTGCCAGCAGCTTAACAACAGGGATCGGGGAGCTGTTTTTT.

This clone was seen once. This rearrangement joins TRBV19 to TRBJ1-1, with a tentative D call TRBD1 (5 bases). V was clipped by 5 bases and J by 1 base, with 11 bases between them. The CDR3 length is 14 residues. Per the germline V gene, CDR1 is LNHDA and CDR2 is SQIVND (reference sequence). The CDR3 loop reads CASSESGKNTEAFF. The DNA of the CDR3 is TGTGCCAGTAGTGAGTCAGGGAAGAACACTGAAGCTTTCTTT.

This chain joins TRBV19 and TRBJ1-1; 8 positions match TRBD1. The CDR3 contains 15 residues. The trim removed 8 bases at V and 4 bases at J, leaving 12 bases unmatched. Germline V gene data show CDR1 as LNHDA and CDR2 as SQIVND (reference sequence). The CDR3 protein is CASSQGAAGRTEAFF. Here the CDR3 DNA reads TGTGCCAGTTCGCAGGGGGCGGCGGGGCGCACTGAAGCTTTCTTT. Combining the CDR3 with reference TRBV19 and TRBJ1-1 gives the whole variable domain DGGITQSPKYLFRKEGQNVTLSCEQNLNHDAMYWYRQDPGQGLRLIYYSQIVNDFQKGDIAEGYSVSREKKESFPLTVTSAQKNPTAFYLCASSQGAAGRTEAFFGQGTRLTVV.

The chain employs TRBV18 and TRBJ1-1; D possibly corresponds to TRBD1 (5 bases). CDR3 length equals 16 residues. Germline loops: CDR1 KGHSH, CDR2 LQKENI. Trimming cost V 3 bases and J 0 bases, with 14 bases left between them. CDR3 in amino acids: CASSPIQGAMNTEAFF. Written as DNA, the CDR3 is TGTGCCAGCTCACCTATCCAGGGCGCTATGAACACTGAAGCTTTCTTT. Together with reference TRBV18 and TRBJ1-1, the CDR3 gives the full variable domain: NAGVMQNPRHLVRRRGQEARLRCSPMKGHSHVYWYRQLPEEGLKFMVYLQKENIIDESGMPKERFSAEFPKEGPSILRIQQVVRGDSAAYFCASSPIQGAMNTEAFFGQGTRLTVV.

The rearrangement links TRBV11-2 to TRBJ2-5; 10 bases fit TRBD2. Germline trimming cut 3 bases from V and 4 bases from J; bases unmatched to any gene: 8. The CDR3 spans 16 residues. The V gene's germline CDR1 is SGHAT and CDR2 FQNNGV. The CDR3 region is CASSLGAGGPSETQYF. The CDR3 coding sequence is TGTGCCAGCAGCTTGGGAGCGGGGGGGCCATCAGAGACCCAGTACTTC.

The chain combines TRBV9 with TRBJ1-3; the D is unclear. The V end was cut by 4 bases, the J end by 2 bases, with 10 bases between. Germline CDR1 SGDLS, CDR2 YYNGEE. The length of the CDR3 is 14 residues. DNA of the CDR3: TGTGCCAGCAGCCCCCGTAGCCCTGGAAACACCATATATTTT. Amino acids: CASSPRSPGNTIYF.

V usage is TRBV30 and J usage is TRBJ2-7; a possible D gene is TRBD1 (6 bases). Trimming pared 0 bases from V and 2 bases from J, leaving 26 bases between. Looked up from germline, CDR1 is GTSNPN and CDR2 is SVGIG (reference sequence). The CDR3 length is 19 residues. CDR3: CAWSVQRGTTGQLTYEQYF. The CDR3 DNA is TGTGCCTGGAGTGTACAAAGGGGGACGACAGGTCAACTTACCTACGAGCAGTACTTC.

The sample holds one count of this clone. V is TRBV28 and J is TRBJ2-3; TRBD1 matches 7 bases. This CDR3 contains 16 residues. Trimming took 5 bases from V and 1 from J; bases not matched to a gene: 9. CDR1 is MDHEN and CDR2 is SYDVKM in the germline V gene. In DNA form, the CDR3 reads TGTGCCAGCAGTAAAGACAGGGCGGTGGGCACAGATACGCAGTATTTT. It is translated as CASSKDRAVGTDTQYF.

The chain combines TRBV7-3 with TRBJ1-2, with D perhaps TRBD1 (5 bases). The V gene lost 4 bases and the J gene lost 8 bases, with 14 bases spanning the gap. Germline lookup yields CDR1 SGHTA and CDR2 FQGTGA. This CDR3 spans 13 amino acids. The CDR3 nucleotides read TGTGCCAGCAGCTCGCGGGGCGGCAGGGGCTACACCTTC. Translated, it gives CASSSRGGRGYTF.

The V call is TRBV10-3, the J call TRBJ1-1; D is uncertain. Germline V CDR1 and CDR2: ENHRY, SYGVKD. The V end lost 9 bases, the J end lost 8 bases, and 22 bases lay between the germline ends. The CDR3 has 14 residues. The CDR3 protein is CAIRPEGPQMEAFF. The CDR3 DNA sequence: TGTGCCATACGGCCCGAGGGCCCACAAATGGAAGCTTTCTTT.

The chain has TRBV6-1 and TRBJ1-2; possible D gene TRBD1, 6 bases. Trimming pared 3 bases from V and 5 bases from J, leaving 16 bases between. The germline V gene encodes CDR1 MNHNS and CDR2 SASEGT. The CDR3 has 15 amino acids. CDR3 sequence (DNA): TGTGCCAGCAGTGATTGGCAGGGGATGGGGTATGGCTACACCTTC. Translating it yields CASSDWQGMGYGYTF.

This chain connects TRBV4-3 to TRBJ2-1; D may be TRBD2 (5 bases). Between the trimmed V and J ends, which lost 0 bases and 3 bases, there was a span of 12 bases. The CDR3 sequence is 16 residues long. Germline assignment: CDR1 LGHNA and CDR2 YSLEER. The CDR3 here is CASSQEPASSYNEQFF. For the CDR3, the DNA is TGCGCCAGCAGCCAAGAACCCGCTAGCAGCTACAATGAGCAGTTCTTC.

The chain recombines TRBV7-9 with TRBJ1-2; maybe TRBD1 (5 bases). There are 15 residues in the CDR3. Trimming pared 2 bases from V and 4 bases from J, leaving 14 bases between. Germline CDR1 SEHNR, CDR2 FQNEAQ (reference sequence). This CDR3 reads CASSLQGILSYGYTF. The CDR3 DNA reads as TGTGCCAGCAGCTTACAGGGAATACTCTCCTATGGCTACACCTTC.

This clone was found once. The chain has TRBV9 and TRBJ1-1; unclear D gene. V was shortened by 0 bases and J by 2 bases, with 5 bases between the two germline ends. The length of the CDR3 is 13 residues. Germline V CDR1 and CDR2: SGDLS, YYNGEE. The CDR3 is CASSVALNTEAFF. DNA for the CDR3: TGTGCCAGCAGCGTAGCACTAAACACTGAAGCTTTCTTT.

The chain carries TRBV11-2 and TRBJ2-3; D gene ambiguous. Germline V gives CDR1 SGHAT, CDR2 FQNNGV. V gave up 5 bases and J gave up 8 bases, with 17 bases separating them. The CDR3 is 14 amino acids. The CDR3 loop reads CASSQRNSVTTQYF. The DNA for the CDR3 is TGTGCCAGCAGCCAAAGAAACTCCGTCACTACGCAGTATTTT.

The rearrangement joins TRBV13 to TRBJ1-1; a possible D gene is TRBD1 (5 bases). Trimming stripped 6 bases from V and 6 bases from J, with 20 bases between. CDR3 length: 15 residues. Germline V gene lookup returns CDR1 PRHDT and CDR2 FYEKMQ (reference sequence). CDR3 amino acids: CASRMLVGDRAEAFF. In DNA form, the CDR3 reads TGTGCCAGCAGAATGTTGGTAGGGGATCGAGCTGAAGCTTTCTTT.

V and J are TRBV29-1 and TRBJ2-7, with D maybe TRBD1 (6 bases). V shed 7 bases and J shed 9 bases, with 25 bases lying between them. This CDR3 is built from 14 residues. Germline-derived CDR1 and CDR2 are SQVTM and ANQGSEA. The DNA of the CDR3 is TGCAGCGCTAAAAATCTGGTTGCCGAGGGGGTGCAGTACTTC. This translates into CSAKNLVAEGVQYF.